The entry below gives a single T cell receptor (beta chain) sequence along with its context. This sample was included in a study of blood T cells in healthy people across ages. Trimming pared 11 bases from V and 5 bases from J, leaving 17 bases between. Germline CDR1 reads SEHNR; CDR2 reads FQNEAQ (reference sequence). The CDR3 contains 13 residues. Alongside a J-beta primer mix, a sample-barcoded 5' primer served in a second PCR lasting about 7 to 12 cycles. TCRdb processed the 5' RACE reads anew with MiXCR; each CDR3 protein has one entry. The sample lists over 1.5 million distinct CDR3 sequences, roughly 50% occurring once.

The V gene is TRBV7-9, the J gene TRBJ2-3, with a possible D match to TRBD1 (6 bases). Sequencing was carried out using blood. The clonotype originates from a woman in her thirties or forties in good health. The CDR3: CAGGHFTGDTQYF. CDR3 bases: TGTGCCGGGGGACATTTCACGGGAGATACGCAGTATTTT. Filled out from reference TRBV7-9 and TRBJ2-3, the complete variable domain reads DTGVSQNPRHKITKRGQNVTFRCDPISEHNRLYWYRQTLGQGPEFLTYFQNEAQLEKSRLLSDRFSAERPKGSFSTLEIQRTEQGDSAMYLCAGGHFTGDTQYFGPGTRLTVL.